Shown below are 3 T cell receptor beta chains from a single sample sequenced in a study of molecular identifiers for immune sequencing clone quantification. From the PCR reads, TCRdb called clonotypes with MiXCR, one entry per CDR3 protein. The sample lists 7,500 to 10,000 distinct CDR3 sequences, roughly an eighth seen once, with around 1.5% in the top ten. Material for sequencing was naive CD8+ T cells from blood, with Jurkat cell RNA spiked in. Subset meaning: FACS-sorted CD8+CD4-CCR7+CD45RA+ naive T cells. These receptors were collected from a human donor in good health. Some libraries in this study had Jurkat cell RNA spiked in.

By proportion, this clonotype is medium-sized (0.01 to 0.1%). This rearrangement joins TRBV5-6 to TRBJ2-1, with D uncertain. Germline values: CDR1 SGHDT, CDR2 YYEEEE. Trimming removed 4 bases at V and 9 bases at J, with 8 bases between. The CDR3 consists of 11 residues. CDR3 in amino acids: CASSHSVEQFF. In DNA, the CDR3 is TGTGCCAGCAGCCACAGTGTTGAGCAGTTCTTC. The whole variable domain, filled in from reference TRBV5-6 and TRBJ2-1, reads DAGVTQSPTHLIKTRGQQVTLRCSPKSGHDTVSWYQQALGQGPQFIFQYYEEEERQRGNFPDRFSGHQFPNYSSELNVNALLLGDSALYLCASSHSVEQFFGPGTRLTVL.

This clonotype was recorded a few times. Just one base apart from a much larger clone, this may be a read error. This sequence joins TRBV4-3 and TRBJ2-7; D remains unclear. Germline CDR1 and CDR2: LGHNA and YSLEER. The CDR3 is made up of 13 amino acids. CDR3 residues: CTSSQEETYEQYF. CDR3 coding DNA: TGCACCAGCAGCCAAGAGGAGACCTACGAGCAGTACTTC.

By sample fraction, this clonotype is medium-sized (0.01 to 0.1%). The V gene is TRBV14, the J gene TRBJ2-4, with 7 bases matching TRBD2. This CDR3 spans 15 amino acids. V trimming: 5 bases; J trimming: 7 bases; junction bases outside the gene matches: 11. Germline loops: CDR1 SGHDN, CDR2 FVKESK. This chain's CDR3 is CASSSFGEGLNIQYF. The CDR3, as DNA: TGTGCCAGCAGCTCGTTTGGGGAGGGCCTCAACATTCAGTACTTC.